This TCR beta chain is drawn from a study of blood T cell repertoires in COVID-19 (TCRdb year 2020). With regard to the full study: Collaborator samples came from the United States, Italy and Spain and covered acute and convalescent phases of COVID-19. Sample metadata almost always included a de-identified subject ID, COVID-19 status, age in years and sex. Samples were obtained from the ongoing ImmuneRACE study (first 160 participants) and from about 1,300 subjects provided by 6 global collaborators. The prospective study material was composed of cDNA or gDNA derived from T cells, B-cell-depleted T cells, or PBMCs. Where HLA class I and class II types were available, the types were taken from metadata supplied by the sample provider, not from assay-based typing. Subjects who had been exposed to COVID-19, were actively infected with it, or had recovered from it provided the deeply sampled blood TCRbeta repertoires that made up the dataset. A freely available public database, intended as a resource for researchers studying the immune response to SARS-CoV-2, is where the repertoires were released. Overall study results and their limits: Clinical and demographic metadata were provided uncurated, with the amount varying by source and participant.

The collaborating institutions used their own protocols to collect whole blood in K2EDTA tubes. For TCRbeta analysis, collaborators shipped samples in one of three forms: frozen whole blood, isolated PBMCs, or DNA extracted from either of those sample types. Regarding this clone: Its recognized antigen is unknown. Base qualities are missing; no much larger clone stands one base away.

The junction carries 11 bases between V and J, which are trimmed by 0 bases and 3 bases respectively. Reading the germline V gene gives CDR1 LGHNA and CDR2 YNFKEQ. The CDR3 runs 15 residues from the cysteine to the phenylalanine. The CDR3 DNA has 45 bases and is translated from base 1. TCRbeta CDR3 regions were amplified from genomic DNA using the immunoSEQ Assay, a bias-controlled multiplex PCR. Turning to the authors' computational methods: The number of nucleated cells in each sample was estimated by amplification of reference gene primers within the assay. To quantify the absolute abundance of each unique TCRbeta CDR3 rearrangement, sequence reads were collapsed and filtered. For each sample, productive Simpson clonality was calculated by taking the square root of Simpson's diversity index across productive rearrangements. The source is immuneACCESS, and TCRdb retained only in-frame sequences with V and J called. Part of the clones is not carried over; for the studies checked, unresolved V genes explain less than half of this, and the remainder is unexplained. From that table come the V and J calls and clone size; the DNA was used to work out D and trimming. This sample has 150,000 or so clones in its table, and 80% to 90% of those were observed once. 1.5% to 2% of the sample lies in the top ten.

The receptor chain draws on TRBV4-2 and TRBJ1-2; TRBD1 is a possible D gene, resting on 5 matching bases. Sequencing was carried out using peripheral blood. The receptor's source is a woman between 50 and 59 years old with acute or convalescent COVID-19. The nucleotides are TGTGCCAGCAGCCAAGATTCAGGGTGGGACTATGGCTACACCTTC. Its translation is CASSQDSGWDYGYTF.